This T cell receptor (beta chain) is drawn from a study of early stage breast cancer tumors (dated by TCRdb to the late 2010s). Context from the whole study: Of the roughly 15 invasive breast tumors, some twelve were found to be estrogen receptor-positive, progesterone receptor-positive and HER2-negative. The average read coverage per sample was roughly 10-fold. The samples as a whole yielded a few million detected templates, corresponding to 950,000 to 1,300,000 unique clonotypes. Eight of the 12 ER+/PR+/HER2- tumors were invasive ductal carcinomas, while the other four were invasive lobular carcinomas.

The study profiled bulk TCR beta-chain repertoires in matched peripheral blood, tumor and adjacent normal breast tissue taken from some 17 patients with early-stage breast cancer. Before surgery, roughly 5-10 mL of whole blood was collected in EDTA tubes and processed within 2 hours. Peripheral blood mononuclear cells were isolated by Ficoll-Paque centrifugation in SepMate-50 tubes. PBMCs were cryopreserved in aliquots of 2 to 4 million cells in about 90% FBS with around 10% DMSO and kept in liquid nitrogen. The Qiagen AllPrep DNA/RNA Mini kit was used to extract genomic DNA. About this clone itself: The antigen it binds to is not known. Base qualities are not at hand, and no much larger clone is one base apart.

Cut back by 0 bases and 0 bases, the V and J ends lie 6 bases apart. From the cysteine up to the phenylalanine, the CDR3 has a length of 14 residues. The sequence is cut down to CDR3 DNA, 42 bases in frame from base 1. For CDR1 and CDR2, the germline V gene lists SGHRS and YFSETQ. Findings and caveats that apply to the study as a whole: Compared with adjacent normal breast tissue, tumors had about 2.5-fold higher T cell density and higher clonality. Enriched TCRB sequences shared across patients were found to be mostly commonly generated sequences that were unlikely to play an important role in the tumor microenvironment. Because the cohort was small, analysis by tumor subtype was not possible. Repertoires from blood and normal breast were more alike than repertoires from blood and tumor, and in about 90% of the 16 patients, comparing each tissue with blood separated tumor from normal. Chain pairing and functional markers such as CD4, CD8 and FOXP3 were missed by bulk genomic DNA sequencing of unsorted cells.

Each sample was amplified as two independent genomic DNA replicates: 0.5 ug for blood and approximately 1.6 ug for tumor or normal breast. TCRB sequencing of genomic DNA was carried out with the ImmunoSeq Intro kit according to the manufacturer's instructions. For absolute quantification, the approximately 30-cycle multiplex PCR included proprietary primers along with spike-in control sequences. Single-end 150-bp reads were used to sequence an 87-bp fragment covering the CDR3 and the flanking V and J genes. Each lane of an Illumina MiSeq using version 3.0 chemistry carried seven multiplexed samples, with two replicates per sample. The original methods were these. The vendor's proprietary pipeline handled the raw data processing, merging both replicates into a single result for each sample. A clonotype was defined as productive rearrangements that share the same V-gene family, CDR3 amino acid sequence and J-gene segment. To compute clonality, the normalized Shannon entropy (Pielou evenness) of TCRB abundances was subtracted from 1. T cell density was estimated as total templates divided by the number of input cells, with the number of input cells inferred from the DNA input amount. Total repertoire diversity and clonality were estimated with Recon using default parameters. A clonotype was considered tumor-enriched if its abundance in tumor exceeded 0.1% and was at least 32-fold higher than its abundance in normal breast. Imported from immuneACCESS, the table was reduced by TCRdb to in-frame sequences with V and J called. These copies leave out some clones; in studies compared against another copy, an unresolved V gene accounts for under half, and the cause of the remainder is not known. The DNA gave D and trimming, while V, J and clone size come from that table. For this sample the table gives some 47,000 clones, of which 65% to 90% were detected only once. Of the sample, about 1.5% falls within the top ten clones.

The rearrangement combines TRBV5-1 with TRBJ1-1, with the identity of the D gene unclear. This clonotype was obtained from a person aged 45-60 years with breast cancer. The sequenced material came from blood. The CDR3 region: CASSLGTMNTEAFF. The sequenced DNA is TGCGCCAGCAGCTTGGGTACCATGAACACTGAAGCTTTCTTT.